The sample holds a few counts of the clone carrying this T cell receptor beta chain. Its target is unknown. The CDR3 consists of 15 residues. V was cut by 2 bases and J by 0 bases, with 9 bases left in between. CDR1 is SGHTA and CDR2 is FQGNSA in the germline V gene. A second 7 to 11 cycle PCR used barcoded and J-beta primers. TCRdb reprocessed the 5' RACE reads via MiXCR and lists one record per CDR3 protein. The data show around 850,000 distinct CDR3 sequences, under 40% seen once. This record belongs to a study of blood T cells in healthy people across ages. Study at large: About one barcoded beta molecule was captured per two T cells (by template switching).

Study-wide results and limits: Among T cells, TCR beta diversity per million cells dropped roughly linearly as age rose.

This sequence joins TRBV7-2 and TRBJ2-3; D not resolved. Material: blood. This sequence originates from a young man in good health. The CDR3 sequence: CASSLISQSTDTQYF. The CDR3 nucleotides read TGTGCCAGCAGCTTAATAAGCCAAAGCACAGATACGCAGTATTTT.